The next 18 T cell receptor beta chains were all read from a single sample in a study of OX40 agonist ivuxolimab in advanced cancers. The assay was immunoSEQ multiplex PCR, and TCRdb's table has in-frame clones only and misses some. The sample consists of around 100,000 clones, roughly 89% of them appearing once. Sequencing used CD4+ or CD8+ T cells sorted from blood, obtained in a trial of the OX40 agonist ivuxolimab. All receptors derive from an adult with an advanced solid tumor such as melanoma, head and neck, liver or kidney cancer.

This clone appeared a few times. This chain uses TRBV2 with TRBJ1-2, with D tentatively TRBD1 (6 bases). Per the germline V gene, CDR1 is SNHLY and CDR2 is FYNNEI. Between the trimmed V and J ends, which lost 5 bases and 4 bases, there was a span of 14 bases. The CDR3 is made up of 14 amino acids. DNA of the CDR3: TGTGCCAGCAGTAGGGGGAAGGGAAGCTATGGCTACACCTTC. It codes for CASSRGKGSYGYTF.

The chain joins TRBV6-5 to TRBJ1-6; possibly TRBD1 for D (6 bases). The germline V gene has CDR1 MNHEY and CDR2 SVGAGI. This CDR3 has 15 residues. Trimming cost V 5 bases and J 10 bases, with 18 bases left between them. DNA for the CDR3: TGTGCCAGCAGTCTTCTCCCAGGGGTAGGATCACCCCTCCACTTT. Translating it yields CASSLLPGVGSPLHF.

The chain has TRBV27 and TRBJ2-3; 9 positions match TRBD2. This CDR3 region has 15 residues. Losses at the gene ends were 5 bases for V and 5 bases for J; bases not matched to a gene: 8. Germline-derived CDR1 and CDR2 are MNHEY and SMNVEV (reference sequence). CDR3: CASSLMTSGLDTQYF. The CDR3 coding sequence is TGTGCCAGCAGTCTAATGACTAGCGGTTTAGATACGCAGTATTTT.

J is TRBJ2-3 and V is TRBV5-4; D remains ambiguous. CDR3 length: 15 residues. Germline CDR1 reads SGHNT; CDR2 reads YYREEE (reference sequence). Deletions cut 1 base from V and 2 bases from J, with 11 bases between. CDR3 amino acids: CASSLLDWNTDTQYF. DNA of the CDR3: TGTGCCAGCAGCTTGTTAGACTGGAACACAGATACGCAGTATTTT.

The chain joins TRBV28 to TRBJ1-1; possibly TRBD1 for D (5 bases). The CDR3 totals 15 residues. Deletions cut 5 bases from V and 4 bases from J, with 17 bases between. Germline lookup yields CDR1 MDHEN and CDR2 SYDVKM. The CDR3 nucleotides read TGTGCCAGCAGTCCCCGACGGGAGGGGAGCACTGAAGCTTTCTTT. This encodes CASSPRREGSTEAFF.

The CDR3 DNA sequence: TGTGCCAGCAGTTTGGGTGAAACCCCCTACGAGCAGTACTTC. Translating gives CASSLGETPYEQYF. The V call is TRBV27, the J call TRBJ2-7; D remains unclear. Germline loops: CDR1 MNHEY, CDR2 SMNVEV (reference sequence). The CDR3 has 14 amino acids. Deletions cut 3 bases from V and 2 bases from J, with 11 bases between.

V is TRBV28 and J is TRBJ1-2; D is possibly TRBD1 (6 bases). The CDR3 has 12 residues. Between the trimmed V and J ends, which lost 6 bases and 7 bases, there was a span of 12 bases. Germline CDR1 is MDHEN and CDR2 is SYDVKM. CDR3 DNA sequence: TGTGCCAGCAGGTATCAGGGGTCTGGCTACACCTTC. Its translation is CASRYQGSGYTF.

V usage is TRBV6-6 and J usage is TRBJ2-7; D is uncertain. This CDR3 is 14 amino acids long. V was trimmed by 0 bases and J by 1 base, leaving 7 bases between them. Germline V CDR1 and CDR2: MNHNY, SVGAGI (reference sequence). The CDR3 region is CASSYSTLSYEQYF. CDR3 DNA: TGTGCCAGCAGTTACTCGACACTTTCCTACGAGCAGTACTTC.

This chain joins TRBV14 and TRBJ1-6, with no clear D. Germline V gene data show CDR1 as SGHDN and CDR2 as FVKESK. The CDR3 contains 18 residues. Trimming cost V 1 base and J 4 bases, with 17 bases left between them. CDR3 amino acids: CASSQADRRTFYNSPLHF. The DNA for the CDR3 is TGTGCCAGCAGCCAAGCGGATAGGAGGACCTTTTATAATTCACCCCTCCACTTT.

This chain connects TRBV5-6 to TRBJ1-2, with TRBD1 matching over 12 bases. The V gene's germline CDR1 is SGHDT and CDR2 YYEEEE. The trim removed 4 bases at V and 4 bases at J, leaving 8 bases unmatched. The CDR3 totals 16 residues. The CDR3 DNA follows: TGTGCCAGCAGCCGAGTCGTGGGACAGGGGGCCTATGGCTACACCTTC. Protein: CASSRVVGQGAYGYTF.

CDR3 sequence (DNA): TGTGCCAGCAGCCGGGAATTTAACACTGAAGCTTTCTTT. It yields the protein CASSREFNTEAFF. The chain recombines TRBV7-3 with TRBJ1-1; unclear D gene. Trimming pared 5 bases from V and 2 bases from J, leaving 9 bases between. The length of the CDR3 is 13 residues. CDR1 and CDR2 from the germline V gene are SGHTA and FQGTGA.

The J gene is TRBJ1-2, the V gene TRBV7-2; D ambiguous. Per germline, CDR1 SGHTA and CDR2 FQGNSA. The germline V and J ends were trimmed by 0 bases and 8 bases, with 7 bases remaining between them. The CDR3 has 12 amino acids. CDR3 residues: CASSLAPPGYTF. The CDR3 bases are TGTGCCAGCAGCTTAGCCCCGCCCGGCTACACCTTC.

The chain carries TRBV30 and TRBJ1-3, with 7 positions matching TRBD1. The CDR3 totals 14 residues. J lost 3 bases, V lost 7 bases, and 9 bases had no gene match. Germline CDR1 and CDR2: GTSNPN and SVGIG (reference sequence). CDR3 nucleotides: TGTGCCTACACTCTGACAGGGAATGGAAACACCATATATTTT. Its protein is CAYTLTGNGNTIYF. Together with reference TRBV30 and TRBJ1-3, the CDR3 gives the full variable domain: SQTIHQWPATLVQPVGSPLSLECTVEGTSNPNLYWYRQAAGRGLQLLFYSVGIGQISSEVPQNLSASRPQDRQFILSSKKLLLSDSGFYLCAYTLTGNGNTIYFGEGSWLTVV.

J is TRBJ1-1 and V is TRBV28; D is perhaps TRBD1 (5 bases). Trimming took off 6 bases at V and 0 bases at J, with 14 bases between the two ends. Germline V lookup: CDR1 MDHEN, CDR2 SYDVKM. This CDR3 comprises 15 residues. The CDR3 sequence is CASRNGAGLNTEAFF. CDR3 bases: TGTGCCAGCAGGAATGGGGCAGGGCTGAACACTGAAGCTTTCTTT.

The chain has TRBV7-8 and TRBJ2-1, with 9 nucleotides matching TRBD1. Looked up from germline, CDR1 is SGHVS and CDR2 is FQNEAQ. The CDR3 covers 14 residues. The J segment lost 9 bases and the V segment lost 10 bases, leaving 13 bases of the junction unmatched. For the CDR3, the DNA is TGTGCCACCGCTCGACAGGGGGAGGGGGGTGAGCAGTTCTTC. Protein product: CATARQGEGGEQFF.

The table lists this clone with a few counts. The gene calls are TRBV6-5 and TRBJ1-2; tentatively, D is TRBD1 (5 bases). The length of the CDR3 is 14 residues. The germline V gene has CDR1 MNHEY and CDR2 SVGAGI. The V end lost 5 bases, the J end lost 4 bases, and 14 bases lay between the germline ends. The CDR3 DNA reads as TGTGCCAGCAGTGAACCGCAGGGTGTCTATGGCTACACCTTC. As protein: CASSEPQGVYGYTF.

The rearrangement joins TRBV6-1 to TRBJ1-4; TRBD1 matches 10 bases. Germline assignment: CDR1 MNHNS and CDR2 SASEGT. This CDR3 has 17 amino acids. J lost 4 bases, V lost 0 bases, and 5 bases had no gene match. The DNA of the CDR3 is TGTGCCAGCAGTGAAGCCGACAGGGGGCTAATTAATGAAAAACTGTTTTTT. Its translation: CASSEADRGLINEKLFF.

This chain links TRBV27 with TRBJ2-2, with 9 positions matching TRBD1. The CDR3 is made up of 16 amino acids. The germline gives CDR1 MNHEY, CDR2 SMNVEV (reference sequence). The J segment lost 1 base and the V segment lost 8 bases, leaving 8 bases of the junction unmatched. CDR3 amino acids: CASGPLDRGNTGELFF. CDR3 nucleotides: TGTGCCAGCGGACCTTTGGACAGGGGGAACACCGGGGAGCTGTTTTTT.